This passage covers 9 T cell receptor beta chains from one sample sequenced in a study of T cells in Graves' hyperthyroidism and ophthalmopathy. TCR beta CDR3 sequences were amplified from RNA transcripts. First-round RT-PCR with HTBI primers amplified the TCR CDR3 region. TCRdb re-called the multiplex PCR reads with MiXCR, one entry per CDR3 protein. The profile shows about 500,000 distinct CDR3 sequences, 40% to 55% of them singletons. Source material: peripheral blood or thyroid tissue (not recorded which). All receptors derive from an adult woman with Graves' disease, either hyperthyroidism or ophthalmopathy (not recorded which).

V usage is TRBV2 and J usage is TRBJ1-5; the D gene is possibly TRBD1 (5 bases). CDR3 size: 13 residues. The germline V gene has CDR1 SNHLY and CDR2 FYNNEI. Trimming removed 8 bases from V and 11 bases from J, with 19 bases in between. The CDR3 sequence: CASGLARGETQHF. The CDR3 coding sequence is TGTGCCAGCGGATTGGCGAGGGGAGAGACCCAGCATTTT.

The chain links TRBV7-6 to TRBJ1-5, with D tentatively TRBD1 (5 bases). Germline loops: CDR1 SGHVS, CDR2 FNYEAQ. The CDR3 contains 17 residues. V lost 2 bases to trimming and J lost 2 bases, with 16 bases between them. CDR3 sequence reads: CASSLQVAGLGNQPQHF. For the CDR3, the DNA is TGTGCCAGCAGCTTACAAGTCGCAGGGCTTGGCAATCAGCCCCAGCATTTT.

On this clonotype: A read error may be the cause here, since a much bigger clone is one base away. V is TRBV5-4 and J is TRBJ2-7; unclear D gene. The CDR3 length is 14 residues. The V gene's germline CDR1 is SGHNT and CDR2 YYREEE (reference sequence). CDR3 loop: CASSKTHDPYEHYF. Here the CDR3 DNA reads TGTGCCAGCAGCAAAACTCACGACCCTTACGAGCATTACTTC. Variable domain in full (rest from reference TRBV5-4 and TRBJ2-7): ETGVTQSPTHLIKTRGQQVTLRCSSQSGHNTVSWYQQALGQGPQFIFQYYREEENGRGNFPPRFSGLQFPNYSSELNVNALELDDSALYLCASSKTHDPYEHYFGPGTRLTVT.

Details on this clonotype: The junction shows a germline mismatch at one end, possibly a read error. J is TRBJ2-5 and V is TRBV12-3 or TRBV12-4; D is undetermined. CDR3 length: 14 amino acids. CDR3 DNA sequence: TGTGCCGGCAGTTTCGATGGGCCCAATCAGCCCCAGTACTTC. Its protein is CAGSFDGPNQPQYF.

A note on this clonotype: At one end the junction does not follow the germline gene, possibly because of a read error. The chain links TRBV19 to TRBJ1-1, with a possible D match to TRBD1 (6 bases). This CDR3 is 16 amino acids long. Germline CDR1 LNHDA, CDR2 SQIVND (reference sequence). The DNA for the CDR3 is TGTGCCAGTAGTATGGCCCCGGGGGCAAGGAGGACTGAGGCTTTCTTT. Translated, it gives CASSMAPGARRTEAFF.

The gene calls are TRBV2 and TRBJ1-1; possible D gene TRBD1, 6 bases. Germline CDR1 and CDR2: SNHLY and FYNNEI. V was clipped by 5 bases and J by 6 bases, with 16 bases between them. The CDR3 is made up of 14 amino acids. The CDR3 loop reads CASSWIRGASEAFF. The CDR3 DNA is TGTGCCAGCAGTTGGATCAGGGGAGCTTCTGAAGCTTTCTTT.

As for this clonotype: Without the conserved terminal phenylalanine or tryptophan, this CDR3 likely stems from a read error. The chain is built from TRBV2 and TRBJ1-6, with unresolved D. The CDR3 length is 15 residues. CDR1 SNHLY and CDR2 FYNNEI come from the germline V gene. The CDR3 nucleotides read TGTGCCACCACCCCCCCCCCCCCCCATAATCCACCCCTCCACCCC. This encodes CATTPPPPHNPPLHP.

The chain carries TRBV14 and TRBJ1-4; D is uncertain. The CDR3 is 16 residues long. Looked up from germline, CDR1 is SGHDN and CDR2 is FVKESK. V gave up 8 bases and J gave up 0 bases, with 16 bases separating them. Here the CDR3 reads CASSTGVDATNEKLFF. CDR3 coding DNA: TGTGCCAGCTCAACTGGAGTAGATGCAACTAATGAAAAACTGTTTTTT.

This clonotype was recorded at least ten times. The chain carries TRBV11-2 and TRBJ2-7; D remains ambiguous. This CDR3 is built from 15 residues. The V gene lost 0 bases and the J gene lost 0 bases, with 9 bases spanning the gap. CDR1 is SGHAT, CDR2 FQNNGV, per germline. CDR3 nucleotide sequence: TGTGCCAGCAGCTTAGATAGTTTTTACTCCTACGAGCAGTACTTC. Its protein product is CASSLDSFYSYEQYF.